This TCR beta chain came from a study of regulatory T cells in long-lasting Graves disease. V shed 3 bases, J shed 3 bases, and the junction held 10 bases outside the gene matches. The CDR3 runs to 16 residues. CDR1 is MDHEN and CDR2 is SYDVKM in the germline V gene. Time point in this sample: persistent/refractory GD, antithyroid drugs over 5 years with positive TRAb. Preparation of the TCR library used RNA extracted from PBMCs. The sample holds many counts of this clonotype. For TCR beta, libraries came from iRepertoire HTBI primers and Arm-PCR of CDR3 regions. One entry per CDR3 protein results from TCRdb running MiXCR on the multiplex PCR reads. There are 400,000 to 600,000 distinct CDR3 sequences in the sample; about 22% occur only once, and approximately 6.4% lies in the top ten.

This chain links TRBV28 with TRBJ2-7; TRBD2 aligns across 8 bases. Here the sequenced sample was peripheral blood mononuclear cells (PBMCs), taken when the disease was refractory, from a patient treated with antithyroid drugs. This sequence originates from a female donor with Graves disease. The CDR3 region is CASSFERLAGGYEQYF. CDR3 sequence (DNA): TGTGCCAGCAGTTTTGAGCGTCTAGCGGGTGGCTACGAGCAGTACTTC.